The 3 T cell receptor beta chains below were found in one sample sequenced in a study of shared clonotypes between healthy human individuals. Profiling relied on immunoSEQ multiplex PCR, and the TCRdb table lists in-frame clones only, not all of them. The sample consists of under 700,000 clones, 90% to 95% of them appearing once. The naive CD8 subset, CD45RO-negative cells positively selected for CCR7, excluded terminally differentiated effector memory CD45RA+ cells. Sequenced material: naive CD8+ T cells sorted from blood. These receptors were collected from a woman between 25 and 40 years old in good health.

The rearrangement links TRBV11-3 to TRBJ2-7, with D unclear. Germline CDR1 and CDR2: SGHNT and YENEEA. V lost 1 base and J lost 3, with 7 bases in between. This CDR3 spans 13 amino acids. Here the CDR3 DNA reads TGTGCCAGCAGCTTAGCTTTGGGCTACGAGCAGTACTTC. Residues: CASSLALGYEQYF.

V usage is TRBV27 and J usage is TRBJ2-3, with D maybe TRBD2 (6 bases). CDR3 length equals 15 residues. The V end lost 4 bases, the J end lost 2 bases, and 13 bases lay between the germline ends. Germline CDR1 reads MNHEY; CDR2 reads SMNVEV (reference sequence). The CDR3 loop is CASSSPGTLTDTQYF. CDR3 DNA: TGTGCCAGCAGTTCCCCCGGGACTCTCACAGATACGCAGTATTTT.

The J gene is TRBJ2-1, the V gene TRBV19; 9 nucleotides line up with TRBD2. The CDR3 has 15 residues. Germline CDR1 reads LNHDA; CDR2 reads SQIVND (reference sequence). The V gene end was trimmed by 7 bases and the J gene end by 4 bases; junction bases not matched to a gene: 8. This chain's CDR3 is CASIGGTSWYNEQFF. The CDR3 nucleotides are TGTGCCAGTATAGGGGGGACTAGCTGGTACAATGAGCAGTTCTTC.